What follows are 29 T cell receptor beta chains derived from one specimen sequenced in a study of control samples from healthy donors and cancer patients (dated by TCRdb to the early 2020s). Receptor libraries were prepared by the immunoSEQ multiplex PCR assay. In its TCRdb copy, this immuneACCESS table keeps in-frame sequences only and misses some clones. Where compared with another copy, unresolved V genes explain less than half of these, and the others have no known cause. The sample table records about 65,000 clones; about nine tenths of these occur just once. Of the sample, roughly 1.2% falls within the top ten clones. The sequenced sample was PBMCs. The origin of the receptors is a woman in her forties or fifties with colorectal cancer.

This rearrangement joins TRBV11-3 to TRBJ1-1, with 10 bases that match TRBD1. CDR1 is SGHNT, CDR2 YENEEA, per germline. The CDR3 consists of 16 residues. V gave up 5 bases and J gave up 1 base; unmatched junction bases: 7. CDR3 amino acids: CASSRSDRGRNTEAFF. The CDR3 nucleotides read TGTGCCAGCAGCCGGTCAGACAGGGGGCGGAACACTGAAGCTTTCTTT.

V usage is TRBV2 and J usage is TRBJ2-7; D not resolved. Trimming removed 3 bases from V and 5 bases from J, with 14 bases in between. CDR3 size: 14 residues. Germline values: CDR1 SNHLY, CDR2 FYNNEI. The CDR3 spells CASSELGRENEQYF. The CDR3 coding sequence is TGTGCCAGCAGTGAGCTCGGGCGCGAAAACGAGCAGTACTTC.

This chain connects TRBV14 to TRBJ2-6; TRBD1 matches 8 bases. Germline V lookup: CDR1 SGHDN, CDR2 FVKESK. The CDR3 covers 20 residues. The V segment lost 1 base and the J segment 3 bases; nucleotides outside the gene matches: 14. The chain's CDR3 is CASSQVTGQGLGGGANVLTF. The CDR3 region has the DNA TGTGCCAGCAGCCAAGTGACAGGACAGGGACTTGGTGGTGGGGCCAACGTCCTGACTTTC. The full variable domain, rest sourced from reference TRBV14 and TRBJ2-6, is EAGVTQFPSHSVIEKGQTVTLRCDPISGHDNLYWYRRVMGKEIKFLLHFVKESKQDESGMPNNRFLAERTGGTYSTLKVQPAELEDSGVYFCASSQVTGQGLGGGANVLTFGAGSRLTVL.

A single count supports this clone. The J gene is TRBJ2-7, the V gene TRBV6-1, with no clear D. Per germline, CDR1 MNHNS and CDR2 SASEGT. The CDR3 has 13 residues. V dropped 3 bases and J dropped 0 bases, with 6 bases sitting between them. DNA of the CDR3: TGTGCCAGCAGTGATCTCTACTCCTACGAGCAGTACTTC. This sequence encodes CASSDLYSYEQYF.

The chain joins TRBV7-3 to TRBJ2-3; D gene uncertain. CDR3 size: 14 residues. Germline V lookup: CDR1 SGHTA, CDR2 FQGTGA. V dropped 5 bases and J dropped 7 bases, with 16 bases sitting between them. DNA of the CDR3: TGTGCCAGCAGCGAGGCCGGCGGCGCCAATACGCAGTATTTT. Its protein is CASSEAGGANTQYF.

This rearrangement joins TRBV2 to TRBJ1-5; unclear D gene. Germline CDR1 SNHLY, CDR2 FYNNEI. This CDR3 is built from 14 residues. V gave up 3 bases and J gave up 0 bases, with 6 bases separating them. CDR3 coding DNA: TGTGCCAGCAGTGAGTCCGGTAGCAATCAGCCCCAGCATTTT. This gives the protein CASSESGSNQPQHF.

The chain combines TRBV6-5 with TRBJ2-1, with D tentatively TRBD1 (6 bases). The CDR3 length is 13 residues. The V end lost 7 bases, the J end lost 2 bases, and 9 bases lay between the germline ends. In germline, CDR1 is MNHEY, CDR2 SVGAGI. CDR3 sequence: CASKAGAYNEQFF. The CDR3 nucleotides are TGTGCCAGCAAGGCAGGGGCCTACAATGAGCAGTTCTTC.

As concerns this clone: The junction departs from germline at one end; a sequencing error may be responsible. The same CDR3 arises from other DNA sequences in this sample as well. The gene calls are TRBV2 and TRBJ1-5; D call uncertain. CDR1 is SNHLY and CDR2 is FYNNEI in the germline V gene. The CDR3 contains 14 residues. The CDR3 nucleotides are TGTGCCAGTAGTGTGGGGAGTGGGAATCAGCCCCAGCATTTT. Its protein is CASSVGSGNQPQHF.

The genes are TRBV28 and TRBJ2-6, with D tentatively TRBD1 or TRBD2 (6 bases each). The CDR3 is 17 residues long. CDR1 MDHEN and CDR2 SYDVKM come from the germline V gene. V was pared by 3 bases and J by 1 base, with 13 bases between. CDR3 nucleotides: TGTGCCAGCAGTTTTCGGCAGGGGAGGTCTGGGGCCAACGTCCTGACTTTC. It is translated as CASSFRQGRSGANVLTF.

This sequence joins TRBV21-1 and TRBJ1-4. TRBV21-1 is marked as a pseudogene. CDR3 size: 21 residues. The CDR3 sequence: CASSKGSVAGEMVATNEKLFF. The CDR3 DNA reads as TGTGCCAGCAGCAAAGGCAGCGTTGCTGGGGAGATGGTTGCAACTAATGAAAAACTGTTTTTT.

This clone has a single count. This sequence joins TRBV11-2 and TRBJ2-7, with 9 bases matching TRBD1. This CDR3 has 13 residues. V shed 5 bases and J 7 bases; nucleotides not matched to a gene: 6. The germline V gene encodes CDR1 SGHAT and CDR2 FQNNGV. CDR3 amino acids: CASSTGGAGEQYF. DNA of the CDR3: TGTGCCAGCAGCACAGGGGGCGCGGGGGAGCAGTACTTC.

The chain uses TRBV11-2 and TRBJ2-7; 7 bases agree with TRBD1. Trimming at V came to 1 base and at J to 0 bases, leaving 6 bases not matched to a gene. The CDR3 totals 16 residues. Germline CDR1 and CDR2: SGHAT and FQNNGV. CDR3 in DNA: TGTGCCAGCAGCTTAGGCAGGGGGAGCTACTCCTACGAGCAGTACTTC. It encodes CASSLGRGSYSYEQYF.

This chain uses TRBV18 with TRBJ1-5, with a weak D call TRBD1 (5 bases). There are 17 residues in the CDR3. Trimming stripped 1 base from V and 2 bases from J, with 15 bases between. Germline CDR1 is KGHSH and CDR2 is LQKENI. CDR3 bases: TGTGCCAGCTCACCACTTCCGAGGGGATATGGCAATCAGCCCCAGCATTTT. Translating it yields CASSPLPRGYGNQPQHF.

The chain carries TRBV6-6 and TRBJ1-3; D gene uncertain. Germline V gene sequence: CDR1 MNHNY, CDR2 SVGAGI (reference sequence). The CDR3 consists of 14 residues. The germline V and J ends were trimmed by 5 bases and 0 bases, with 8 bases remaining between them. CDR3 residues: CASSKPSSGNTIYF. The CDR3 nucleotides read TGTGCCAGCAGTAAGCCAAGCTCTGGAAACACCATATATTTT.

This clone has just one count. In DNA, the CDR3 is TGTGCCACCAGCAGAACCGGGACTAGCGTGTACAATGAGCAGTTCTTC. Translation: CATSRTGTSVYNEQFF. The chain carries TRBV15 and TRBJ2-1; 10 bases are a match to TRBD2. This CDR3 spans 16 amino acids. Trimming cost V 2 bases and J 4 bases; bases outside gene matches: 5. The germline CDR1 and CDR2 sequences are LNHNV and YYDKDF (reference sequence).

The chain carries TRBV2 and TRBJ2-1, with D possibly called TRBD1 or TRBD2 (6 bases each). V was trimmed by 7 bases and J by 9 bases, leaving 22 bases between them. CDR3 size: 15 residues. The V gene's germline CDR1 is SNHLY and CDR2 FYNNEI. CDR3 loop: CASNWGAAEGGEQFF. In DNA, the CDR3 is TGTGCCAGCAACTGGGGAGCGGCCGAGGGGGGTGAGCAGTTCTTC.

This sequence joins TRBV12-3 or TRBV12-4 and TRBJ2-7, with 7 bases aligning to TRBD1. V shed 4 bases and J 7 bases; nucleotides not matched to a gene: 7. The CDR3 totals 13 residues. The CDR3 here is CASSSRTGSEQYF. DNA for the CDR3: TGTGCCAGCAGTTCTCGGACAGGAAGTGAGCAGTACTTC.

The chain recombines TRBV3-1 (or the pseudogene TRBV3-2) with TRBJ1-2; 10 nucleotides agree with TRBD1. Germline CDR1 is LGHDT and CDR2 is YNNKEL (reference sequence). CDR3 length: 15 residues. Trimming took 1 base from V and 7 from J; bases not matched to a gene: 6. The CDR3 DNA reads as TGTGCCAGCAGCCAAGCGGGGACAGGGGCGATTGGCTACACCTTC. Its protein product is CASSQAGTGAIGYTF.

This chain connects TRBV7-9 to TRBJ2-5; the match to TRBD1 covers 7 bases. This CDR3 has 15 residues. Trimming removed 5 bases from V and 4 bases from J; junction bases left unmatched: 10. The V gene's germline CDR1 is SEHNR and CDR2 FQNEAQ (reference sequence). The CDR3 spells CASSLSGQPRETQYF. The CDR3 bases are TGTGCCAGCAGCCTATCGGGACAGCCAAGAGAGACCCAGTACTTC.

The chain employs TRBV5-1 and TRBJ2-3; 11 bases agree with TRBD2. The V gene end was trimmed by 0 bases and the J gene end by 4 bases; junction bases not matched to a gene: 7. The CDR3 is 17 amino acids. Germline values: CDR1 SGHRS, CDR2 YFSETQ. The CDR3 sequence: CASSLAIVSGRADTQYF. Here the CDR3 DNA reads TGCGCCAGCAGCTTGGCCATAGTTAGCGGGAGGGCAGATACGCAGTATTTT.

The CDR3 protein is CASSTSGLDEQFF. The CDR3 DNA reads TGTGCCAGCAGTACCTCAGGGTTGGATGAGCAGTTCTTC. The J gene is TRBJ2-1, the V gene TRBV12-3 or TRBV12-4, with D maybe TRBD1 (5 bases). This CDR3 comprises 13 residues. The V end lost 5 bases, the J end lost 8 bases, and 13 bases lay between the germline ends.

The CDR3 region is CASSRGDRVDGYTF. In DNA form, the CDR3 reads TGTGCCAGTAGTAGGGGAGACAGGGTTGATGGCTACACCTTC. The chain uses TRBV19 and TRBJ1-2, with TRBD1 matching over 7 bases. This CDR3 comprises 14 residues. The germline gives CDR1 LNHDA, CDR2 SQIVND (reference sequence). V gave up 4 bases and J gave up 6 bases; unmatched junction bases: 8. Full variable domain (rest looked up from reference TRBV19 and TRBJ1-2): DGGITQSPKYLFRKEGQNVTLSCEQNLNHDAMYWYRQDPGQGLRLIYYSQIVNDFQKGDIAEGYSVSREKKESFPLTVTSAQKNPTAFYLCASSRGDRVDGYTFGSGTRLTVV.

The chain carries TRBV18 and TRBJ1-3; no definite D call. Germline V gene data show CDR1 as KGHSH and CDR2 as LQKENI. Trimming left V 3 bases short and J 9 bases short, with 12 bases between. The CDR3 has 13 amino acids. The CDR3 DNA is TGTGCCAGCTCACCTATCAAGGACGTCACCATATATTTT. As protein: CASSPIKDVTIYF.

Regarding this clone: Relative to the germline gene, one junction end is altered; a read error may explain this. V is TRBV9 and J is TRBJ1-1; no clear D gene. This CDR3 spans 14 amino acids. In germline, CDR1 is SGDLS, CDR2 YYNGEE. This CDR3 reads CASSAGKMNTEAFF. In nucleotides, the CDR3 is TGCGCCAGCAGCGCAGGAAAGATGAACACTGAAGCTTTCTTT. Supplemented by reference TRBV9 and TRBJ1-1, the full variable domain reads DSGVTQTPKHLITATGQRVTLRCSPRSGDLSVYWYQQSLDQGLQFLIQYYNGEERAKGNILERFSAQQFPDLHSELNLSSLELGDSALYFCASSAGKMNTEAFFGQGTRLTVV.

The chain couples TRBV5-1 to TRBJ2-3; TRBD2 matches 8 bases. V lost 6 bases, J lost 3 bases, and 6 bases stayed unmatched. Germline V lookup: CDR1 SGHRS, CDR2 YFSETQ. The CDR3 extends over 14 amino acids. The CDR3 nucleotides read TGCGCCAGCACTATGGGCGGGGGGACAGATACGCAGTATTTT. Translated, it gives CASTMGGGTDTQYF. The complete variable domain, with remaining parts taken from reference TRBV5-1 and TRBJ2-3, reads KAGVTQTPRYLIKTRGQQVTLSCSPISGHRSVSWYQQTPGQGLQFLFEYFSETQRNKGNFPGRFSGRQFSNSRSEMNVSTLELGDSALYLCASTMGGGTDTQYFGPGTRLTVL.

This chain links TRBV19 with TRBJ1-2, with D hard to call. The CDR3 loop spans 17 amino acids. Germline lookup yields CDR1 LNHDA and CDR2 SQIVND (reference sequence). V was cut by 1 base and J by 7 bases, with 22 bases left in between. The CDR3: CASSIVGSGRTLPGYTF. CDR3 nucleotides: TGTGCCAGTAGTATAGTGGGGTCCGGCAGGACCCTACCTGGCTACACCTTC. The full variable domain, with the rest looked up from reference TRBV19 and TRBJ1-2, is DGGITQSPKYLFRKEGQNVTLSCEQNLNHDAMYWYRQDPGQGLRLIYYSQIVNDFQKGDIAEGYSVSREKKESFPLTVTSAQKNPTAFYLCASSIVGSGRTLPGYTFGSGTRLTVV.

This chain connects TRBV19 to TRBJ1-1; D unresolved. This CDR3 is built from 14 residues. Per the germline V gene, CDR1 is LNHDA and CDR2 is SQIVND (reference sequence). V lost 5 bases to trimming and J lost 1 base, with 11 bases between them. In nucleotides, the CDR3 is TGTGCCAGTAGTCCCCCCCCCAGGAACACTGAAGCTTTCTTT. This sequence encodes CASSPPPRNTEAFF.

The chain is built from TRBV19 and TRBJ2-7; TRBD2 aligns across 8 bases. Germline V gene sequence: CDR1 LNHDA, CDR2 SQIVND (reference sequence). Trimming removed 3 bases from V and 4 bases from J; junction bases left unmatched: 5. The CDR3 sequence is 14 residues long. The CDR3 spells CASSMGLEGYEQYF. The CDR3 DNA sequence: TGTGCCAGTAGTATGGGACTAGAGGGGTACGAGCAGTACTTC.

The table lists this clone with a count of one. The V call is TRBV19, the J call TRBJ2-3; 11 bases align to TRBD1. Germline CDR1 is LNHDA and CDR2 is SQIVND (reference sequence). Losses at the gene ends were 7 bases for V and 4 bases for J; bases not matched to a gene: 4. The CDR3 extends over 14 amino acids. CDR3 amino acids: CASTPGQGADTQYF. DNA of the CDR3: TGTGCCAGTACCCCGGGACAGGGGGCAGATACGCAGTATTTT.